This T cell receptor beta chain originates from a study of blood T cell repertoires in COVID-19. Background on the study: Samples came from the United States, Italy and Spain, spanning acute and convalescent COVID-19.

In the original processing: From reference gene primer amplification, estimates of nucleated cell counts were derived. Sequenced by immunoSEQ multiplex PCR; TCRdb stores in-frame clones only, minus some. The DNA gave D and trimming, while V, J and clone size come from that table. Of under 80,000 clones in the sample, about 80% were seen once. The sequenced sample consisted of peripheral blood. The source of this sequence is a woman aged 55-69 years with acute or convalescent COVID-19.

CDR3 DNA: TGCGCCAGCAGCTCTCGGACAGGGGGCCCCACTGAAGCTTTCTTT. Its translation is CASSSRTGGPTEAFF. This rearrangement joins TRBV5-1 to TRBJ1-1, with TRBD1 matching 11 bases. V was clipped by 3 bases and J by 4 bases; unmatched bases: 5. Germline V lookup: CDR1 SGHRS, CDR2 YFSETQ. This CDR3 contains 15 residues.